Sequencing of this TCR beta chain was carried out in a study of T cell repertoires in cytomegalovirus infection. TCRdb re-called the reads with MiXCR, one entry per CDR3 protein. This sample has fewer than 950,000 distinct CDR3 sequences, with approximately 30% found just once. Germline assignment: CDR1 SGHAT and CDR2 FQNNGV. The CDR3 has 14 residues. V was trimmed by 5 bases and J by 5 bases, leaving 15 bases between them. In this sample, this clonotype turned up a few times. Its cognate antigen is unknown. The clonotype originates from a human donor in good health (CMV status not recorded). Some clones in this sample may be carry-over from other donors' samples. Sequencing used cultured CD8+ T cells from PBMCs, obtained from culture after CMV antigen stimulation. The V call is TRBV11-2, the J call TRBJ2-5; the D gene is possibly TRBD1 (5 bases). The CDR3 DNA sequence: TGTGCCAGCAGCCCCTCCAGGGTCCGGGAGACCCAGTACTTC. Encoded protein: CASSPSRVRETQYF. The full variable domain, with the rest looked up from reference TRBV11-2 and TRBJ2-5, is EAGVAQSPRYKIIEKRQSVAFWCNPISGHATLYWYQQILGQGPKLLIQFQNNGVVDDSQLPKDRFSAERLKGVDSTLKIQPAKLEDSAVYLCASSPSRVRETQYFGPGTRLLVL.